The clone carrying this TCR beta chain was observed at least ten times. Its specificity is unknown. The source of the sample is a study of T cells in Graves' hyperthyroidism and ophthalmopathy. The source material, RNA transcripts, was used to amplify TCR beta CDR3 regions. During a first-round RT-PCR of the TCR CDR3, the HTBI primer set was used. TCRdb used MiXCR to reprocess the multiplex PCR reads, holding one entry per CDR3 protein. The sample has some 370,000 distinct CDR3 sequences; roughly 15% are singletons. The germline V and J ends were trimmed by 5 bases and 1 base, with 14 bases remaining between them. CDR3 length equals 15 residues. Germline V gives CDR1 MNHEY, CDR2 SMNVEV (reference sequence). From more than 8 ml of fresh peripheral blood, PBMCs were isolated. General study findings and limits: The model forecast ophthalmopathy, anticipating it by a median about six months before onset.

The origin of this receptor is a woman under 40 with Graves' hyperthyroidism that later progressed to Graves' ophthalmopathy. V gene TRBV27 combines with J gene TRBJ1-1; D may be TRBD1 (6 bases). Sequenced material: blood. The CDR3 here is CASSAEGGGNTEAFF. The CDR3 DNA is TGTGCCAGCAGTGCCGAGGGAGGGGGGAACACTGAAGCTTTCTTT.